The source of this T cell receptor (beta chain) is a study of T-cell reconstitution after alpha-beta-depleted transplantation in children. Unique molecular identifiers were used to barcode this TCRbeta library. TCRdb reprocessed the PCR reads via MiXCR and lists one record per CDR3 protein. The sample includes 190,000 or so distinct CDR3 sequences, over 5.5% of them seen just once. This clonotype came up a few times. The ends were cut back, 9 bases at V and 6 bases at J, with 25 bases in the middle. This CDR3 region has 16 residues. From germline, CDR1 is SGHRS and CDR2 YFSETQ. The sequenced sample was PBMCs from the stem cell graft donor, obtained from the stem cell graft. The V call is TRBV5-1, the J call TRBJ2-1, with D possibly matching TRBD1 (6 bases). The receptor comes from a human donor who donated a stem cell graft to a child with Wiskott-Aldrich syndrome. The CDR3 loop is CATARLQGIRGNEQFF. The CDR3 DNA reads TGCGCCACCGCGAGACTACAGGGAATCAGGGGCAATGAGCAGTTCTTC.